A selection of T cell receptor beta chains follows, all from one sample in a study of cytomegalovirus exposure and HLA in healthy donors. Profiled with immunoSEQ multiplex PCR; TCRdb holds only in-frame clones, not every one. Here the sample spans about 110,000 clones, 65% to 75% being singletons. Sequenced: PBMCs. All receptors derive from a female donor in good health and CMV-seronegative. CDR3s include the opening cysteine and the closing phenylalanine or tryptophan. The D gene is left open where the match is weak. Only part of the rows carry a size: once, few, many, or a class if the clone is expanded.

j_gene: TRBJ2-1; abundance: .; d_gene: TRBD1; v_gene: TRBV10-3; CDR3nt: TGTGCCATCCGGGGACAGGGTAAGCAGTTCTTC; CDR3aa: CAIRGQGKQFF
j_gene: TRBJ2-5; abundance: .; d_gene: .; v_gene: TRBV5-5; CDR3nt: TGTGCCAGCAGCTTGGGTCCCGGGGATTACGAGACCCAGTACTTC; CDR3aa: CASSLGPGDYETQYF
j_gene: TRBJ2-1; abundance: .; d_gene: TRBD2; v_gene: TRBV7-9; CDR3nt: TGTGCCAGCAGCTTTGCTAGCGGGAGGAGAAATGAGCAGTTCTTC; CDR3aa: CASSFASGRRNEQFF
j_gene: TRBJ2-4; abundance: .; d_gene: TRBD2; v_gene: TRBV18; CDR3nt: TGTGCCAGCTCACAGCGGGAGACGGCCAAAAACATTCAGTACTTC; CDR3aa: CASSQRETAKNIQYF
j_gene: TRBJ2-1; abundance: few; d_gene: .; v_gene: TRBV5-1; CDR3nt: TGCGCCAGCAGTGCCAGGGTCAATGAGCAGTTCTTC; CDR3aa: CASSARVNEQFF
j_gene: TRBJ2-2; abundance: .; d_gene: TRBD1; v_gene: TRBV5-1; CDR3nt: TGCGCCAGCAGCTTGGACAGGGGTGCCGGGGAGCTGTTTTTT; CDR3aa: CASSLDRGAGELFF
j_gene: TRBJ1-2; abundance: .; d_gene: TRBD1; v_gene: TRBV15; CDR3nt: TGTGCCACCAGCAGGGCGGGACAGGGGGCAAGCTATGGCTACACCTTC; CDR3aa: CATSRAGQGASYGYTF
j_gene: TRBJ2-1; abundance: few; d_gene: .; v_gene: TRBV6-6; CDR3nt: TGTGCCAGCAGTTACTCGGTCCGGACTTCTTTCTTC; CDR3aa: CASSYSVRTSFF
j_gene: TRBJ2-7; abundance: .; d_gene: .; v_gene: TRBV27; CDR3nt: TGTGCCAGCAGTCCCTTTAGCGGATCTTACTACGAGCAGTACTTC; CDR3aa: CASSPFSGSYYEQYF
j_gene: TRBJ2-1; abundance: .; d_gene: TRBD1; v_gene: TRBV28; CDR3nt: TGTGCCAGCACCTCCGAGACAGGGTGGTACAATGAGCAGTTCTTC; CDR3aa: CASTSETGWYNEQFF
j_gene: TRBJ1-1; abundance: .; d_gene: .; v_gene: TRBV10-1; CDR3nt: TGCGCCAGCAGTGACAAGAACACTGAAGCTTTCTTT; CDR3aa: CASSDKNTEAFF
j_gene: TRBJ2-3; abundance: .; d_gene: .; v_gene: TRBV15; CDR3nt: TGTGCCACCAGCAGAGACAGGGGGAGGGATACGCAGTATTTT; CDR3aa: CATSRDRGRDTQYF
j_gene: TRBJ2-7; abundance: .; d_gene: .; v_gene: TRBV29-1; CDR3nt: TGCAGCGTTGAACACGGCTACGAGCAGTACTTC; CDR3aa: CSVEHGYEQYF
j_gene: TRBJ2-7; abundance: .; d_gene: .; v_gene: TRBV7-8; CDR3nt: TGTGCCAGCAGCTTAGGGGCCACAGGGGGGGTTACCGGGTACGAGCAGTACTTC; CDR3aa: CASSLGATGGVTGYEQYF
j_gene: TRBJ2-2; abundance: .; d_gene: .; v_gene: TRBV30; CDR3nt: TGTGCCTGGATGGCACCAACCGGGGAGCTGTTTTTT; CDR3aa: CAWMAPTGELFF
j_gene: TRBJ2-7; abundance: .; d_gene: TRBD1; v_gene: TRBV28; CDR3nt: TGTGCCAGCTGCGACCGGGACAGGGGCTCCTACGAGCAGTACTTC; CDR3aa: CASCDRDRGSYEQYF
j_gene: TRBJ2-7; abundance: .; d_gene: TRBD2; v_gene: TRBV5-5; CDR3nt: TGTGCCAGCAGCACCTCTTTTAGCGGGAGGGCCAGCCACGAGCAGTACTTC; CDR3aa: CASSTSFSGRASHEQYF
j_gene: TRBJ2-1; abundance: once; d_gene: TRBD1; v_gene: TRBV7-9; CDR3nt: TGTGCCAGCAGCCCAGGCCAGCGGCAGGGGGTCCAGTTCTTC; CDR3aa: CASSPGQRQGVQFF
j_gene: TRBJ2-7; abundance: .; d_gene: .; v_gene: TRBV11-3; CDR3nt: TGTGCCAGCAGCTTAGCGGGAGTAGGATCCTACGAGCAGTACTTC; CDR3aa: CASSLAGVGSYEQYF
j_gene: TRBJ2-7; abundance: .; d_gene: TRBD1; v_gene: TRBV5-1; CDR3nt: TGCGCCAGCAGGCGAACCGGGACAGGGGGCGAGCAGTACTTC; CDR3aa: CASRRTGTGGEQYF
j_gene: TRBJ1-5; abundance: .; d_gene: TRBD1; v_gene: TRBV19; CDR3nt: TGTGCCAGTAGTAACCGACAGGGCCTGGATCAGCCCCAGCATTTT; CDR3aa: CASSNRQGLDQPQHF
j_gene: TRBJ1-5; abundance: .; d_gene: .; v_gene: TRBV21-1; CDR3nt: TGTGCCAGCAGCAAAGAAGGCTCTAGTAGTCCGCAGTGCTATAGCAATCAGCCCCAGCATTTT; CDR3aa: CASSKEGSSSPQCYSNQPQHF
j_gene: TRBJ1-2; abundance: once; d_gene: .; v_gene: TRBV7-9; CDR3nt: TGTGCCAGCAGCTACGGGGACACTGGCTACACCTTC; CDR3aa: CASSYGDTGYTF
j_gene: TRBJ2-2; abundance: few; d_gene: .; v_gene: TRBV19; CDR3nt: TGTGCCAGTAGTATGAAGGGAGTTAACACCGGGGAGCTGTTTTTT; CDR3aa: CASSMKGVNTGELFF
j_gene: TRBJ1-2; abundance: few; d_gene: .; v_gene: TRBV5-4; CDR3nt: TGTGCCAGCAGCCCCCGGTCCGGAGTTGACTATGGCTACACCTTC; CDR3aa: CASSPRSGVDYGYTF
j_gene: TRBJ2-1; abundance: few; d_gene: TRBD2; v_gene: TRBV6-1; CDR3nt: TGTGCCAGCACAACGAGACTAGCGATTTTTGATGAGCAGTTCTTC; CDR3aa: CASTTRLAIFDEQFF
j_gene: TRBJ2-7; abundance: .; d_gene: .; v_gene: TRBV11-2; CDR3nt: TGTGCCAGCAGCTTAGGTGGCGCACGGAGCTACGAGCAGTACTTC; CDR3aa: CASSLGGARSYEQYF
j_gene: TRBJ2-7; abundance: .; d_gene: TRBD2; v_gene: TRBV6-6; CDR3nt: TGTGCCAGCAGCGCGGGGGGTACATCTTACGAGCAGTACTTC; CDR3aa: CASSAGGTSYEQYF
j_gene: TRBJ2-1; abundance: few; d_gene: .; v_gene: TRBV11-1; CDR3nt: TGTGCCAGCAGCTCCAGGGGTGCGCCGTACAATGAGCAGTTCTTC; CDR3aa: CASSSRGAPYNEQFF
j_gene: TRBJ2-7; abundance: .; d_gene: TRBD1; v_gene: TRBV29-1; CDR3nt: TGCAGCGTTGGAGGACAGGGGATCCACGAGCAGTACTTC; CDR3aa: CSVGGQGIHEQYF
j_gene: TRBJ2-7; abundance: .; d_gene: .; v_gene: TRBV30; CDR3nt: TGTGCCTGGAGACGGGGAGAGGTTTCCTACGAGCAGTACTTC; CDR3aa: CAWRRGEVSYEQYF
j_gene: TRBJ2-5; abundance: .; d_gene: .; v_gene: TRBV5-1; CDR3nt: TGCGCCAGCAGCTTGTCAGCGGGCCAAGAGACCCAGTACTTC; CDR3aa: CASSLSAGQETQYF
j_gene: TRBJ2-7; abundance: .; d_gene: .; v_gene: TRBV2; CDR3nt: TGTGCCAGCAACACAGGGATCTACGAGCAGTACTTC; CDR3aa: CASNTGIYEQYF
j_gene: TRBJ1-3; abundance: .; d_gene: .; v_gene: TRBV30; CDR3nt: TGTGCCTGGGCCCAGGGGTCTGGAAACACCATATATTTT; CDR3aa: CAWAQGSGNTIYF
j_gene: TRBJ1-1; abundance: once; d_gene: .; v_gene: TRBV28; CDR3nt: TGTGCCAGCAGTTTCATCGGAGGGAACACTGAAACTTTCTTT; CDR3aa: CASSFIGGNTETFF
j_gene: TRBJ1-4; abundance: .; d_gene: .; v_gene: TRBV5-8; CDR3nt: TGTGCCAGCAGCACCCGGGGGTGGAGACCGAATGAAAAACTGTTTTTT; CDR3aa: CASSTRGWRPNEKLFF
j_gene: TRBJ2-7; abundance: .; d_gene: TRBD2; v_gene: TRBV5-1; CDR3nt: TGCGCCAGCAGACCCGGGGAACTAGCGGGCGTGGAGCAGTACTTC; CDR3aa: CASRPGELAGVEQYF
j_gene: TRBJ2-5; abundance: .; d_gene: TRBD2; v_gene: TRBV9; CDR3nt: TGTGCCAGCAGCAGAGATTGGGGGAGGGCCTTTGAGACCCAGTACTTC; CDR3aa: CASSRDWGRAFETQYF
j_gene: TRBJ2-7; abundance: few; d_gene: .; v_gene: TRBV28; CDR3nt: TGTGCCAGCAGTTTACAGGGGTTGTCCTACGAGCAGTACTTC; CDR3aa: CASSLQGLSYEQYF
j_gene: TRBJ2-7; abundance: .; d_gene: TRBD2; v_gene: TRBV7-7; CDR3nt: TGTGCTAGCAGCTTAGACCCCACTAGCGGCTACGAGCAGTACTTC; CDR3aa: CASSLDPTSGYEQYF
j_gene: TRBJ2-7; abundance: .; d_gene: TRBD1; v_gene: TRBV23-1; CDR3nt: TGCGCCAGCAGACAAACCCCCGGGACAGGCCTCCCCGAGCAGTACTTC; CDR3aa: CASRQTPGTGLPEQYF
j_gene: TRBJ1-1; abundance: .; d_gene: .; v_gene: TRBV18; CDR3nt: TGTGCCAGCTCAGGCAGGGTGAACACTGAAGCTTTCTTT; CDR3aa: CASSGRVNTEAFF
j_gene: TRBJ2-3; abundance: .; d_gene: .; v_gene: TRBV2; CDR3nt: TGTGCCAGCACTTTTTTCGCAGGGGTTGAGGAGAATACGCAGTATTTT; CDR3aa: CASTFFAGVEENTQYF
j_gene: TRBJ2-1; abundance: .; d_gene: .; v_gene: TRBV11-3; CDR3nt: TGTGCCAGCAGCTTAAGCACAGGGTACAATGAGCAGTTCTTC; CDR3aa: CASSLSTGYNEQFF